These T cell receptor beta chains were read from a single sample in a study of graft-versus-host responses after intestinal transplantation. For these receptors, no antigen is known. The method was immunoSEQ multiplex PCR; TCRdb's version includes in-frame clones alone and lacks a portion of them. The sample has 80,000 to 95,000 clones; around 93% are singletons. The sequencing used unstimulated CD8+ T cells sorted from spleen or lymph node cells, collected before intestinal transplant. These receptors originate from a human donor who received an intestinal transplant. Both conserved end residues are part of each CDR3. Each record gives: V gene, clone size, J gene, D gene, CDR3 protein, CDR3 DNA. D genes are given only for firm matches. Rows may omit the clone size; those that give it use once, few, many or a size class.

V gene: TRBV30
clone size: .
J gene: TRBJ1-2
D gene: .
CDR3 protein: CAWSVAASGWGDYGYTF
CDR3 DNA: TGTGCCTGGAGTGTAGCCGCCTCGGGATGGGGAGACTATGGCTACACCTTC

V gene: TRBV27
clone size: .
J gene: TRBJ2-3
D gene: .
CDR3 protein: CASSLLVPDTQYF
CDR3 DNA: TGTGCCAGCAGTTTACTAGTGCCAGATACGCAGTATTTT

V gene: TRBV7-9
clone size: .
J gene: TRBJ2-1
D gene: TRBD2
CDR3 protein: CASSAGGEHTHNEQFF
CDR3 DNA: TGTGCCAGCAGCGCGGGGGGGGAACACACACACAATGAGCAGTTCTTC

V gene: TRBV10-3
clone size: few
J gene: TRBJ2-7
D gene: TRBD2
CDR3 protein: CAISGLSGGDRIYEQYF
CDR3 DNA: TGTGCCATCAGTGGACTTAGCGGGGGGGATAGGATCTACGAGCAGTACTTC

V gene: TRBV30
clone size: .
J gene: TRBJ1-1
D gene: .
CDR3 protein: CAGLSPQVLNTEAFF
CDR3 DNA: TGTGCCGGACTTTCCCCGCAGGTTTTGAACACTGAAGCTTTCTTT

V gene: TRBV21-1
clone size: .
J gene: TRBJ2-1
D gene: .
CDR3 protein: CASSKLRTSGVYNEQFF
CDR3 DNA: TGTGCCAGCAGCAAACTACGGACTAGCGGGGTGTACAATGAGCAGTTCTTC

V gene: TRBV27
clone size: .
J gene: TRBJ2-7
D gene: TRBD2
CDR3 protein: CASSLGSSGGYEQYF
CDR3 DNA: TGTGCCAGCAGTTTGGGGTCTAGCGGGGGTTACGAGCAGTACTTC

V gene: TRBV5-6
clone size: .
J gene: TRBJ2-7
D gene: TRBD1
CDR3 protein: CASSLDTDRAQYF
CDR3 DNA: TGTGCCAGCAGCTTGGACACCGACAGGGCGCAGTACTTC

V gene: TRBV7-6
clone size: .
J gene: TRBJ2-3
D gene: TRBD2
CDR3 protein: CASSPGLAGFTDTQYF
CDR3 DNA: TGTGCCAGCAGCCCGGGACTAGCGGGGTTTACAGATACGCAGTATTTT

V gene: TRBV19
clone size: .
J gene: TRBJ2-7
D gene: TRBD2
CDR3 protein: CASSRSLAGGLAYEQYF
CDR3 DNA: TGTGCCAGTAGTAGGTCCCTTGCGGGGGGGCTCGCCTACGAGCAGTACTTC

V gene: TRBV4-1
clone size: .
J gene: TRBJ2-7
D gene: TRBD2
CDR3 protein: CASSQGGGPYEQYF
CDR3 DNA: TGCGCCAGCAGCCAAGGCGGGGGGCCCTACGAGCAGTACTTC

V gene: TRBV4-3
clone size: .
J gene: TRBJ1-2
D gene: .
CDR3 protein: CASSLGALYRGYTF
CDR3 DNA: TGCGCCAGCAGCCTGGGAGCCCTATATCGTGGCTACACCTTC